Reported below is one TCR beta chain. Per the germline V gene, CDR1 is LNHNV and CDR2 is YYDKDF (reference sequence). V was trimmed by 6 bases and J by 4 bases, leaving 15 bases between them. There are 14 residues in the CDR3. Treatment here: roughly 18 received Ad26.COV2.S at low or high dose, single or two shots; about 5 received placebo; per-sample allocation not given. Samples came from day 63 after the first vaccine or placebo injection. These data come from a study of Ad26.COV2.S vaccination and SARS-CoV-2 variants. Using immunoSEQ multiplex PCR, the repertoire was profiled, and TCRdb retains in-frame clones only, with some absent. The sample records around 310,000 clones, about nine tenths being singletons.

The sample in question was peripheral blood, obtained in a trial of Ad26.COV2.S vaccine versus placebo. This sequence was found in a person between 18 and 65 years old who received the Ad26.COV2.S COVID-19 vaccine or a placebo. V usage is TRBV15 and J usage is TRBJ1-1; D is uncertain. The CDR3 DNA reads as TGTGCCACCAGGGACCTTTCTTCGGGCACTGAAGCTTTCTTT. Its translation is CATRDLSSGTEAFF.